This TCR beta chain was observed in a study of Ad26.COV2.S vaccination and SARS-CoV-2 variants (dated by TCRdb to the early 2020s). Study-wide context: Donors in the vaccine arm were drawn from COV1001, a multicentre, randomized, double-blind, placebo-controlled phase I-IIa trial testing Ad26.COV2.S in healthy adults. Ad26.COV2.S was given intramuscularly at 5x10^10 or 1x10^11 viral particles, as a single shot or as two shots 56 days apart. Sequencing of the TCRbeta repertoire served to evaluate the specificity and breadth of SARS-CoV-2-reactive T cell receptors following Ad26.COV2.S vaccination. A total of roughly 30 samples were included in the TCR-sequenced set, comprising 19 Ad26.COV2.S vaccine recipients, 5 placebo recipients and 8 SARS-CoV-2 convalescent individuals. Participants in the trial were split at random into five groups of five each, receiving low-dose or high-dose Ad26.COV2.S once or twice, or else placebo on both occasions. Investigators remained blinded to trial group allocation during experiments and outcome assessment.

With regard to this clone: This clone's antigen is unknown. No base quality information exists; no much larger clone differs at one position.

The intended sense of this specimen's treatment or condition label: 15 to 20 received Ad26.COV2.S at low or high dose, single or two shots; roughly five received placebo; per-sample allocation not given. For vaccine and placebo recipients, repertoires were sequenced using samples collected on day 63 after the first injection. Cohort 1b enrolled 25 adults aged 18-55 years at a single site in Boston, USA, between 29 July and 7 August 2020. Ad26.COV2.S consisted of a replication-incompetent adenovirus type 26 vector by which a prefusion-stabilized SARS-CoV-2 spike protein from the original Wuhan strain was expressed. The study at large found these results: After vaccination, substantial breadth of spike-specific CD8+ and CD4+ T cell responses was reported. Non-spike TCR breadth was comparable between vaccine and placebo recipients, consistent with the vaccine containing only spike. It was noted by the authors that total T cell responses may have been underestimated by the TCR breadth and depth analyses. The study was not powered for comparison of responses between vaccine doses or regimens. Compared with placebo recipients, Ad26.COV2.S recipients showed higher spike-specific TCR breadth (P = 0.0014).

TCRbeta CDR3 regions were sequenced with the immunoSEQ Assay. After extraction, genomic DNA underwent amplification by bias-controlled multiplex PCR, followed by high-throughput sequencing. In the original analysis: To quantify the absolute abundance of every unique TCRbeta CDR3 region, sequences were collapsed and filtered. T cell fraction was estimated by normalizing TCRbeta template counts to usable DNA, with usable DNA measured through amplification of reference genes found in all nucleated cells. Repertoire TCRs were annotated as SARS-CoV-2-specific when V gene, CDR3 amino acid sequence and J gene were exactly matched to a known reactive TCR set. MIRA supplied the reference SARS-CoV-2 TCR set, which was filtered for enrichment in COVID-19-positive ImmuneCODE repertoires so that public or cross-reactive TCRs were removed. Using the MIRA antigens, annotated TCRs were further analysed by specific ORF or by position within an ORF. Breadth was defined as annotated unique rearrangements over total unique productive rearrangements; depth was the summed frequency of those rearrangements. Two-sided Wilcoxon rank-sum tests were applied when comparing TCR breadth between groups. TCRdb took this table from immuneACCESS and kept in-frame rearrangements with V and J called. Such tables lack part of the clones; where checked against another copy, unresolved V genes explain under half of the gap, and the rest is unexplained. The V and J calls and the clone size are those of that table, but D and trimming were determined from the DNA. The sample contains 410,000 or so clones, more than 80% of them found a single time. The ten largest clones take up 12% of the sample.

The sample consisted of peripheral blood, taken in a trial of Ad26.COV2.S vaccine versus placebo. The sequence derives from a person between 18 and 65 years old who received the Ad26.COV2.S COVID-19 vaccine or a placebo.

CDR3 reads: CASSLGQGRANTEAFF. The bases are TGTGCCAGCAGCTTGGGACAGGGAAGGGCGAACACTGAAGCTTTCTTT. In this chain, TRBV5-4 is recombined with TRBJ1-1; 7 of the junction bases match TRBD1. V is trimmed back by 0 bases and J by 1 base, and the junction contains 6 bases that no gene match accounts for. The CDR3, cysteine through phenylalanine, is 16 amino acids long. Just the 48-base CDR3 DNA is kept, in frame starting at base 1. CDR1 and CDR2, looked up from the germline V gene (reference sequence), are SGHNT and YYREEE.